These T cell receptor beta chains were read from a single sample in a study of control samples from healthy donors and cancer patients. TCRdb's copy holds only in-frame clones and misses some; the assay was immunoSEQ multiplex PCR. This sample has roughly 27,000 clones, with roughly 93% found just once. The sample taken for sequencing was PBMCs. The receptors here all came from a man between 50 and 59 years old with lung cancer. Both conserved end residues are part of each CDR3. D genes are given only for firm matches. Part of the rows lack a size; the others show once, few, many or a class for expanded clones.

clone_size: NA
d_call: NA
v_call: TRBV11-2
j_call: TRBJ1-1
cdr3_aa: CASSLAGIEEAFF
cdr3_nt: TGTGCCAGCAGCTTAGCTGGGATCGAGGAAGCTTTCTTT

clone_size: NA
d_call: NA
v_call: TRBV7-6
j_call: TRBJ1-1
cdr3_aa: CASRGLLAGTEAFF
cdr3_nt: TGTGCCAGCAGAGGTCTGTTGGCGGGCACTGAAGCTTTCTTT

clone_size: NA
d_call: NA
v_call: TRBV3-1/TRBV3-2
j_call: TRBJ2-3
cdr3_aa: CASSPRTVSTDTQYF
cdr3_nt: TGTGCCAGCAGCCCGAGGACAGTTAGCACAGATACGCAGTATTTT

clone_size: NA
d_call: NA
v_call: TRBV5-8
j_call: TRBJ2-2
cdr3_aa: CASSLNPGTDTGELFF
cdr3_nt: TGTGCCAGCAGCTTGAACCCGGGGACGGACACCGGGGAGCTGTTTTTT

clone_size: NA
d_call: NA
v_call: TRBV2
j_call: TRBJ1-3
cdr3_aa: CASSEWATGNTIYF
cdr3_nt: TGTGCCAGCAGTGAATGGGCCACTGGAAACACCATATATTTT

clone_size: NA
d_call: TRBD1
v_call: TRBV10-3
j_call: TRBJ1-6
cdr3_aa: CAISEGTDPNSPLHF
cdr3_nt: TGTGCCATCAGTGAAGGGACAGACCCTAATTCACCCCTCCACTTT

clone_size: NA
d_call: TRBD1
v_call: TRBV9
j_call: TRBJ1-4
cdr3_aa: CASSFMGTDNEKLFF
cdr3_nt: TGTGCCAGCAGCTTTATGGGGACAGATAATGAAAAACTGTTTTTT

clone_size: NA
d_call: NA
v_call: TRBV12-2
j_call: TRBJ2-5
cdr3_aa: CASRQPGQKETQYF
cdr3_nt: TGTGCAAGTCGTCAACCGGGACAGAAAGAGACCCAGTACTTC

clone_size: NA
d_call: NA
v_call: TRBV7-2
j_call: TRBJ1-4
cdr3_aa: CASSFKGREKLFF
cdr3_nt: TGTGCCAGCAGCTTTAAAGGGAGGGAAAAACTGTTTTTT

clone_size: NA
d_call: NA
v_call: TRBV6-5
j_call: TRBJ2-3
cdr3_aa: CASSYVQGTDTQYF
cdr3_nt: TGTGCCAGCAGTTACGTCCAGGGAACAGATACGCAGTATTTT

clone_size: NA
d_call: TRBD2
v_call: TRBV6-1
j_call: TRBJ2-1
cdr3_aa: CASQIRRGYNEQFF
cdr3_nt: TGTGCCAGCCAAATTAGGCGGGGGTACAATGAGCAGTTCTTC

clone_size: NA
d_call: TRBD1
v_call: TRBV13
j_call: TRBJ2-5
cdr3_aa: CASSFRQGRAGHQETQYF
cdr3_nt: TGTGCCAGCAGCTTCAGACAGGGCCGGGCTGGCCACCAAGAGACCCAGTACTTC

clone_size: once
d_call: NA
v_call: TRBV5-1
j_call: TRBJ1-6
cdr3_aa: CASSLNPGNSPLHF
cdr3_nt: TGCGCCAGCAGCTTGAACCCAGGGAATTCACCCCTCCACTTT

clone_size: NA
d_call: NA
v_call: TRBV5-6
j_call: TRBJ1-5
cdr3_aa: CASSFQINQPQHF
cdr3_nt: TGTGCCAGCAGCTTTCAGATCAATCAGCCCCAGCATTTT

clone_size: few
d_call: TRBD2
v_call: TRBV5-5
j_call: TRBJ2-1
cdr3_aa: CASNLLAGGRNEQFF
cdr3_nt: TGTGCCAGCAACCTCCTAGCGGGGGGGCGGAATGAGCAGTTCTTC

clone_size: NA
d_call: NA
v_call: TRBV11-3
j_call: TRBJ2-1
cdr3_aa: CASSPQWGPYNEQFF
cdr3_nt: TGTGCCAGCAGCCCACAGTGGGGTCCCTACAATGAGCAGTTCTTC

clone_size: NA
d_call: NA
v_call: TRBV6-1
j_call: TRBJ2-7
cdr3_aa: CASSERGPFRYEQYF
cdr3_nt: TGTGCCAGCAGTGAACGGGGGCCCTTTAGATACGAGCAGTACTTC

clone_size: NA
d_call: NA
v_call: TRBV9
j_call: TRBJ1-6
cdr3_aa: CASSPSLGQDNSPLHF
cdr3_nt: TGTGCCAGCAGTCCCAGTCTGGGACAAGATAATTCACCCCTCCACTTT

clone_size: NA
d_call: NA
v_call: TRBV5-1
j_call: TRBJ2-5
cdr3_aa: CASSSTGERQETQYF
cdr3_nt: TGCGCCAGCAGCAGTACGGGGGAACGACAAGAGACCCAGTACTTC

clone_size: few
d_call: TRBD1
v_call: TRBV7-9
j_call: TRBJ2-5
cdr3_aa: CASSEPGQGASETQYF
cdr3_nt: TGTGCCAGCAGCGAACCGGGACAGGGGGCTTCGGAGACCCAGTACTTC

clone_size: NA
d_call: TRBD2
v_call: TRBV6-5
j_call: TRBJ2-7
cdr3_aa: CASSYSTAGGYEQYF
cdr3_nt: TGTGCCAGCAGTTACTCGACAGCGGGGGGATACGAGCAGTACTTC

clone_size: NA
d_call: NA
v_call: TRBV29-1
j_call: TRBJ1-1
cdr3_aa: CSIVATGHNTEAFF
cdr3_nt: TGCAGCATCGTTGCGACAGGACACAACACTGAAGCTTTCTTT

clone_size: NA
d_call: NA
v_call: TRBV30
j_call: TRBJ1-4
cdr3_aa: CAWSPRGGGDNEKLFF
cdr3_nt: TGTGCCTGGAGTCCCCGTGGAGGGGGAGACAATGAAAAACTGTTTTTT

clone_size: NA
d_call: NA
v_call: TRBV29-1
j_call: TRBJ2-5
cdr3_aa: CSVGFRDSLGETQYF
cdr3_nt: TGCAGCGTTGGTTTTCGAGACAGCCTCGGGGAGACCCAGTACTTC

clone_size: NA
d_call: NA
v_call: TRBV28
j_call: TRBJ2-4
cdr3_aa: CASSSPGTLKNIQYF
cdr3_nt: TGTGCCAGCAGTTCCCCCGGGACCCTTAAAAACATTCAGTACTTC

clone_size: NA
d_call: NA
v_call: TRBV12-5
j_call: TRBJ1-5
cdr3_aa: CASVNWGYQPQHF
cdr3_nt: TGTGCTAGTGTTAACTGGGGATATCAGCCCCAGCATTTT

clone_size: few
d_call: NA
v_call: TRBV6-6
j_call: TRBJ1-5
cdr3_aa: CASMDSSNQPQHF
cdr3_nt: TGTGCCAGCATGGACAGTAGCAATCAGCCCCAGCATTTT

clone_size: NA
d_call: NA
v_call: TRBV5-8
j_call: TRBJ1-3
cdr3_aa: CASSAFRDFSGNTIYF
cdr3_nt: TGTGCCAGCAGCGCCTTCCGGGACTTCTCTGGAAACACCATATATTTT

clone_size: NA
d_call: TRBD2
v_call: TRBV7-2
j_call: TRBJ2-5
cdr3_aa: CASTDLAGLGTQYF
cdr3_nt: TGTGCCAGCACCGACCTAGCGGGGCTGGGGACCCAGTACTTC

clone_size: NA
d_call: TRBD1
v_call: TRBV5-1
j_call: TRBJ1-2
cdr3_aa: CASSFPGTGGSDYGYTF
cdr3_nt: TGCGCCAGCTCCTTTCCTGGGACAGGGGGCTCGGACTATGGCTACACCTTC

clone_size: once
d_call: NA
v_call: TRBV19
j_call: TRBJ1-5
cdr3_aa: CAVRSWASNQPQHF
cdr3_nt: TGTGCCGTACGTTCTTGGGCCAGCAATCAGCCCCAGCATTTT

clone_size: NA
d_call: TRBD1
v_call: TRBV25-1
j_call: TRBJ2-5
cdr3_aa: CASSEYRTGGETQYF
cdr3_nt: TGTGCCAGCAGTGAATACAGGACAGGGGGCGAGACCCAGTACTTC

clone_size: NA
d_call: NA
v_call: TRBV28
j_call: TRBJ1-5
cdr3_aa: CASSLANQPQHF
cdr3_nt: TGTGCCAGCAGTTTAGCCAATCAGCCCCAGCATTTT

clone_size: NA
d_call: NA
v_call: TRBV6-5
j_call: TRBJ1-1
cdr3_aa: CASSYSSTRAEAFF
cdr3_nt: TGTGCCAGCAGTTACTCATCGACCAGGGCAGAAGCTTTCTTT

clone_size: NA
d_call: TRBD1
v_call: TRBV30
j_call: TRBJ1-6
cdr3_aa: CAWSRQGENSPLHF
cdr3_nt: TGTGCCTGGAGTCGACAGGGCGAGAATTCACCCCTCCACTTT

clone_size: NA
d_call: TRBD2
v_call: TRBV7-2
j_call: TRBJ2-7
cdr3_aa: CASSSSGTSFYEQYF
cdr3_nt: TGTGCCAGCAGCTCCTCCGGGACTAGCTTCTACGAGCAGTACTTC

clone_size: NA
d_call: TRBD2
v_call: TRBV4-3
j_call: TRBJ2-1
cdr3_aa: CASSQVLAGGPGEQFF
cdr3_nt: TGCGCCAGCAGCCAAGTGCTAGCGGGGGGGCCTGGTGAGCAGTTCTTC

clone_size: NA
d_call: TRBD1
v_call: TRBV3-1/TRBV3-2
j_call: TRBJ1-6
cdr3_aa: CASSQTGVDSPLHF
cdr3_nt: TGTGCCAGCAGCCAGACAGGGGTCGATTCACCCCTCCACTTT

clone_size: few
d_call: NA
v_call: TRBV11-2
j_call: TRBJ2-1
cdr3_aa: CASSLAGEYNEQFF
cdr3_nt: TGTGCCAGCAGCTTAGCGGGGGAGTACAATGAGCAGTTCTTC

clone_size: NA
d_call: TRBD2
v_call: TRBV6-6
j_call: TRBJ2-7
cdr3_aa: CASSYSHSGGDYEQYF
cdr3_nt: TGTGCCAGCAGTTACTCTCACAGCGGGGGGGACTACGAGCAGTACTTC

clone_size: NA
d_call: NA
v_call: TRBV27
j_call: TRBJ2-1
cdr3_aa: CASSLRGALLNEQFF
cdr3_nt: TGTGCCAGCAGTTTAAGGGGGGCCTTGTTAAATGAGCAGTTCTTC

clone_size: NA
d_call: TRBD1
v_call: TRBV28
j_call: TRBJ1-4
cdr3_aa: CASVTGQPTKLFF
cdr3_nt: TGTGCCAGCGTCACGGGACAGCCGACAAAACTGTTTTTT

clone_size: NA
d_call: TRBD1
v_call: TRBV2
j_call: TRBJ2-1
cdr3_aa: CASIGTGGNEQFF
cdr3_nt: TGTGCCAGCATAGGAACAGGGGGCAATGAGCAGTTCTTC

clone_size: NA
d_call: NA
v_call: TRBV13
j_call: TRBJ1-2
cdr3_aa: CASSLVSRRNYGYTF
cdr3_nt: TGTGCCAGCAGCTTAGTTTCCAGGCGCAACTATGGCTACACCTTC

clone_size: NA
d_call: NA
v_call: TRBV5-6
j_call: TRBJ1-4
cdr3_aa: CASSFGLTTNEKLFF
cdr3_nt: TGTGCCAGCAGCTTTGGGCTCACAACTAATGAAAAACTGTTTTTT

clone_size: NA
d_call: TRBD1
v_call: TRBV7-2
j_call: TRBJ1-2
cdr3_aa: CASSPDRGYGYTF
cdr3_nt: TGTGCCAGCAGCCCCGACAGGGGCTATGGCTACACCTTC

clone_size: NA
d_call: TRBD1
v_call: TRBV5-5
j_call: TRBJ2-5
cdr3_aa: CASSGTGETQYF
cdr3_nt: TGTGCCAGCAGCGGGACAGGAGAGACCCAGTACTTC

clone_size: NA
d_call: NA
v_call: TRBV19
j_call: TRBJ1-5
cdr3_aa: CASSIRTSINQPQHF
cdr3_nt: TGTGCCAGTAGTATTAGAACATCCATCAATCAGCCCCAGCATTTT